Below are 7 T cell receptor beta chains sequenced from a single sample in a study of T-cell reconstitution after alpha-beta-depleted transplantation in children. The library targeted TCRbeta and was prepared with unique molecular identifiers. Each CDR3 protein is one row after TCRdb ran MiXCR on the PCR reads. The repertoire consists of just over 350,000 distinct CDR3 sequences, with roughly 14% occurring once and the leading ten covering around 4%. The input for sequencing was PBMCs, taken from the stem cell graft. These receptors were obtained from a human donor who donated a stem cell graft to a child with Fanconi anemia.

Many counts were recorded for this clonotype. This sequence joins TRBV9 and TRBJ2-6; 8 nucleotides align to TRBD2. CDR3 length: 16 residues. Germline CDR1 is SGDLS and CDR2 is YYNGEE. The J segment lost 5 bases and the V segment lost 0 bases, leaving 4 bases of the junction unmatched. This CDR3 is CASSVASGGWANVLTF. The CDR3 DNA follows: TGTGCCAGCAGCGTAGCAAGCGGGGGTTGGGCCAACGTCCTGACTTTC.

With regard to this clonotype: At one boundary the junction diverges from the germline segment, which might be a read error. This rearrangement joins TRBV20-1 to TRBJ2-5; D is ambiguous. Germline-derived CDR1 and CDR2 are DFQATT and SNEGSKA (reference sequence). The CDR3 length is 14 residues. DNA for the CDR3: TGCAGTGCCCAGGACGGCTCTCGCCAAGGGACCCAGTACTTC. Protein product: CSAQDGSRQGTQYF.

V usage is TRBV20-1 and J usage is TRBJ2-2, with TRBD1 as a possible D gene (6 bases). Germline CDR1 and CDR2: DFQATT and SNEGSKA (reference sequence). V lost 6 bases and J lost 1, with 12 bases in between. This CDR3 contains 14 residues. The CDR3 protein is CSALGHLNTGELFF. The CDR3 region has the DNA TGCAGTGCCCTGGGACACCTGAACACCGGGGAGCTGTTTTTT.

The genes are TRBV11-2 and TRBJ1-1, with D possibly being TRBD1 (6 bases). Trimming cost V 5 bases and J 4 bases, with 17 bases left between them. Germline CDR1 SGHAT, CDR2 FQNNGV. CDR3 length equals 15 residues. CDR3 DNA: TGTGCCAGCAGCCCCCAGGCGGGGGCGGGCACTGAAGCTTTCTTT. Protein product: CASSPQAGAGTEAFF.

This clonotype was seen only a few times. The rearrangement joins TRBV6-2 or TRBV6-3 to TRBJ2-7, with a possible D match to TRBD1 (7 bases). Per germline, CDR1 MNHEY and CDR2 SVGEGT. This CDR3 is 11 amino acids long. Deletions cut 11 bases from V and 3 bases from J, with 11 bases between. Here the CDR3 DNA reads TGTGCCGCGGGACAGCACTACGAGCAGTACTTC. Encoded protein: CAAGQHYEQYF.

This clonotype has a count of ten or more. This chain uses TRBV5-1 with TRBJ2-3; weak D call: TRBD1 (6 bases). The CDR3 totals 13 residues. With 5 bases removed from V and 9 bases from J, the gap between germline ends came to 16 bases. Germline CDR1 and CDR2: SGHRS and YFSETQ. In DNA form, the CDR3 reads TGCGCCAGCAGGGAGACACAGGGTGACACGCAGTATTTT. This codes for CASRETQGDTQYF.

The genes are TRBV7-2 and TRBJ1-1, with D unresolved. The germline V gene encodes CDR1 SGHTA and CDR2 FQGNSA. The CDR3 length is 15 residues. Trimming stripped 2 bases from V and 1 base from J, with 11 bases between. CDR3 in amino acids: CASSLRRKTNTEAFF. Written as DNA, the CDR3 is TGTGCCAGCAGCTTAAGAAGGAAGACGAACACTGAAGCTTTCTTT.